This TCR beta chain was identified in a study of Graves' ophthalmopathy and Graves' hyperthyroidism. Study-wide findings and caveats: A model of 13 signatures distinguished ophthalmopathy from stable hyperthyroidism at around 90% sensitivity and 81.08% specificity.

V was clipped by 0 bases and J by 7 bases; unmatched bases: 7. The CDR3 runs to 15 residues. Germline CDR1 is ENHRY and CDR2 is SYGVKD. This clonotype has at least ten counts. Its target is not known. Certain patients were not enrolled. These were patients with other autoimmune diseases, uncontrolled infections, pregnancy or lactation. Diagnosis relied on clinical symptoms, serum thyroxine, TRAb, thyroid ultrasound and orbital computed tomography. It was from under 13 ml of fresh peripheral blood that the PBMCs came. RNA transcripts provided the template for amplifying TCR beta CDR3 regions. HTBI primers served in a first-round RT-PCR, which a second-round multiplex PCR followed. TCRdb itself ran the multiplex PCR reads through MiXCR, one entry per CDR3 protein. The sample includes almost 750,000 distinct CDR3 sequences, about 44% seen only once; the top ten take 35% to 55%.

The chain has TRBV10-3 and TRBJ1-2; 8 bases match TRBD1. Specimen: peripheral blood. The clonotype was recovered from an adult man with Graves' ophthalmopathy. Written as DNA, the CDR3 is TGTGCCATCAGTGAGTCGACAGGGGTCTCAGGTGGCTACACCTTC. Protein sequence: CAISESTGVSGGYTF.